One sample yielded the 7 T cell receptor beta chains listed below, sequenced in a study of post-analysis software for immune sequencing data. Study observations and caveats: When patients were compared with controls, about 5 TRBV segments were more frequent, TRBV5-6, TRBV5-1 and TRBV20-1 among them.

Which antigens these TCRs recognize remains unknown. Incorporated into the TCR beta cDNA libraries were unique molecular identifiers, which served to reduce PCR and sequencing biases. TCRdb independently ran MiXCR on the PCR reads; one entry per CDR3 protein. The data contain approximately 440,000 distinct CDR3 sequences, less than 45% of them singletons. Sequences were obtained from blood. These receptors all come from a girl aged 5-17 years with multiple sclerosis.

The chain joins TRBV7-9 to TRBJ1-1; the D is unclear. V lost 4 bases, J lost 7 bases, and 10 bases lay in between. CDR3 length equals 12 residues. Germline-derived CDR1 and CDR2 are SEHNR and FQNEAQ (reference sequence). CDR3 sequence (DNA): TGTGCCAGCAGCTCTGGACGGATTGAAGCTTTCTTT. Protein: CASSSGRIEAFF.

J is TRBJ1-1 and V is TRBV28; perhaps TRBD1 as D (5 bases). In germline, CDR1 is MDHEN, CDR2 SYDVKM. The CDR3 loop spans 17 amino acids. Trimming removed 0 bases from V and 2 bases from J, with 16 bases in between. The CDR3 spells CASSLWGGVTYNTEAFF. The DNA for the CDR3 is TGTGCCAGCAGTTTATGGGGAGGGGTCACCTATAACACTGAAGCTTTCTTT.

This clonotype came up many times. One end of the junction is discordant with germline, which a read error may explain. The chain joins TRBV5-1 to TRBJ2-7; D is uncertain. The CDR3 extends over 12 amino acids. Looked up from germline, CDR1 is SGHRS and CDR2 is YFSETQ. Here the CDR3 reads CASSLDRYEQYF. The CDR3 coding sequence is TGTGCCAGCAGCTTAGATAGGTACGAGCAGTACTTC.

The rearrangement joins TRBV6-5 to TRBJ2-7; 10 nucleotides agree with TRBD1. The J segment lost 6 bases and the V segment lost 5 bases, leaving 10 bases of the junction unmatched. The CDR3 is 15 residues long. Per the germline V gene, CDR1 is MNHEY and CDR2 is SVGAGI. CDR3 sequence (DNA): TGTGCCAGCAGTAGGGCCCCGGGACAGGGGTTCGAGCAGTACTTC. Protein sequence: CASSRAPGQGFEQYF.

This clonotype was recorded a few times. The chain couples TRBV20-1 to TRBJ1-5, with TRBD1 matching over 8 bases. The germline gives CDR1 DFQATT, CDR2 SNEGSKA (reference sequence). The CDR3 has 14 amino acids. J gave up 5 bases and V 5 bases, and 8 bases lay outside the gene matches. The CDR3 sequence is CSAGGQGGYQPQHF. The CDR3, as DNA: TGCAGTGCTGGTGGACAGGGTGGATATCAGCCCCAGCATTTT.

This clonotype occurred a few times. This chain links TRBV11-2 with TRBJ2-3, with D maybe TRBD1 (5 bases). The germline CDR1 and CDR2 sequences are SGHAT and FQNNGV. V gave up 3 bases and J gave up 0 bases, with 10 bases separating them. The CDR3 length is 15 residues. CDR3 nucleotides: TGTGCCAGCAGCTTCCGCAGGGCTAGCACAGATACGCAGTATTTT. This gives the protein CASSFRRASTDTQYF.

The sample holds a few counts of this clonotype. The chain uses TRBV20-1 and TRBJ2-3, with 11 nucleotides matching TRBD2. Germline V CDR1 and CDR2: DFQATT, SNEGSKA (reference sequence). This CDR3 is built from 15 residues. After removal of 0 bases from V and 3 bases from J, the junction contained 2 bases not matched to a gene. DNA for the CDR3: TGCAGTGCTAGAGAGCGACTAGCGGGGACAGATACGCAGTATTTT. This sequence encodes CSARERLAGTDTQYF.